This TCR beta chain came from a study of shared clonotypes between healthy human individuals. This clone was seen ten or more times. The CDR3 is made up of 17 amino acids. Germline lookup yields CDR1 SGHDT and CDR2 YYEEEE. V lost 4 bases and J lost 5; bases outside the gene matches: 16. Produced via immunoSEQ multiplex PCR; TCRdb's table is partial and in-frame only. The sample carries 950,000 to 1,300,000 clones, around 74% recorded once. The sequenced material came from memory CD4+ T cells sorted from blood. Subset given: CD45RA-negative fraction. The chain has TRBV5-6 and TRBJ2-5; 8 bases are shared with TRBD2. This receptor was obtained from a man in his late teens or twenties in good health. The CDR3: CASSPPPGGDRRETQYF. Written as DNA, the CDR3 is TGTGCCAGCAGCCCTCCTCCGGGGGGGGATAGGAGGGAGACCCAGTACTTC.